These 2 T cell receptor beta chains originate from one sample sequenced in a study of blood T cell repertoires in COVID-19. Profiling relied on immunoSEQ multiplex PCR, and the TCRdb table lists in-frame clones only, not all of them. Among over 150,000 clones, approximately 79% were seen once, and the ten largest hold approximately 13%. Sequences were obtained from peripheral blood. These receptors were taken from a woman in her 50s with acute or convalescent COVID-19.

The rearrangement joins TRBV19 to TRBJ2-3; 7 bases agree with TRBD2. V trimming: 3 bases; J trimming: 1 base; junction bases outside the gene matches: 4. The germline V gene encodes CDR1 LNHDA and CDR2 SQIVND (reference sequence). This CDR3 is built from 15 residues. The CDR3 region is CASSILGGGTDTQYF. The CDR3, as DNA: TGTGCCAGTAGTATTCTGGGAGGGGGCACAGATACGCAGTATTTT.

V gene TRBV20-1 combines with J gene TRBJ2-7; tentatively, D is TRBD1 (6 bases). CDR3 size: 10 residues. CDR1 is DFQATT, CDR2 SNEGSKA, per germline (reference sequence). Trimming removed 6 bases from V and 4 bases from J, with 7 bases in between. The CDR3 coding sequence is TGCAGTGCCCAGGGGTACGAGCAGTACTTC. Encoded protein: CSAQGYEQYF.